This entry describes one T cell receptor (beta chain). This clonotype was counted ten times or more. Its target antigen remains unknown. No clone much larger than this one lies a single base away; base qualities are absent. Ophthalmopathy patients had moderately to severely active disease, Clinical Activity Score of at least 3, NOSPECS grade of at least 4, and duration under 3 months. Exclusion was applied to patients with uncontrolled infections, other autoimmune diseases, pregnancy or lactation. Clinical symptoms, serum thyroxine and TRAb, thyroid ultrasound, and orbital computed tomography formed the basis for the diagnoses. Ficoll-Paque density gradient centrifugation was used to isolate PBMCs from around 9.1 ml of fresh peripheral blood. Trizol reagent was used to extract total RNA, and RNA quality was then checked on an Agilent 2100 Bioanalyzer. This sample was included in a study of T cells in Graves' hyperthyroidism and ophthalmopathy (dated by TCRdb to the late 2010s). Background on the whole study: Peripheral blood was collected at initial diagnosis, before any treatment. The paper reports TCR Vbeta CDR3 sequencing of approximately 140 peripheral blood samples: over 40 ophthalmopathy, roughly 74 hyperthyroidism and 17 progressor patients. In addition, the study compared T-cell repertoires in thyroid tissue and in blood from five to seven Graves' hyperthyroidism patients. Following sampling, methimazole starting at 30 mg daily was given to hyperthyroidism patients, and high-dose intravenous methylprednisolone was given to ophthalmopathy patients. The 90 to 100 discovery patients were randomly split 7:3 into training and test sets. Whether ophthalmopathy could be predicted prospectively was tested in an independent validation cohort made up of roughly 19 hyperthyroidism patients plus 17 patients who later progressed to ophthalmopathy. TCR V-J signatures able to tell the groups apart were searched for in a discovery cohort of 100 patients, of whom around 42 had Graves' ophthalmopathy and 55 to 65 had stable Graves' hyperthyroidism.

What the authors observed across the whole study: During validation, the model predicted progression to ophthalmopathy a median of roughly 7.1 months ahead of onset, with just under 71% sensitivity and around 72% specificity. Sample size was not statistically predetermined, and investigators were not blinded to group allocation. Ophthalmopathy was separated from stable hyperthyroidism by a 13 V-J signature model, with 85% to 90% sensitivity and approximately 84% specificity obtained in cross-validation and 80%/75% obtained in testing. Most expanded thyroid clonotypes (frequency above 0.001) were also detected in blood, a finding suggesting that blood repertoires may reflect thyroid immune responses.

The TCR beta CDR3 regions were amplified from the RNA transcripts. For the first round of RT-PCR on the TCR CDR3, the HTBI primer set was used together with the Qiagen OneStep RT-PCR kit. The libraries were constructed in a second round of multiplex PCR and then size-selected and purified. Sequencing of the libraries was done on an Illumina HiSeq2000 using paired-end 100 bp reads. The paper's data handling went like this. SOAPnuke was used to process the raw data, removing reads that contained adapters or uncalled bases, had a mean Phred below 15, or lacked an exact match to the constant primer or identifier. High-quality paired reads were merged using COPE v1.2.5, and each unique nucleotide sequence was defined as a clonotype. MiTCR v1.1 was used to align clonotypes to the IMGT TRBV, TRBD and TRBJ reference segments. Only V-J combinations with frequency above 0.0001, covering roughly 99% of repertoires, were analysed. The TCS score was defined as the ratio of F50 (clonal expansion) to E x V (chaos), calculated using BLOSUM62-based TCRdist between CDR3 peptides within each V-J. Welch's t-statistics and random forest reduced 450 to 600 V-J features to 13, which were used in a naive Bayes classifier (R e1071). TCRdb's own reprocessing of the public reads used fastp at Q25 and MiXCR and kept productive beta chains. Records with the same CDR3 protein are collapsed into one entry carrying the most frequent genes and DNA. The authors' filters were not applied to this entry. For this sample the table gives 200,000 to 300,000 distinct CDR3 sequences, of which approximately 25% were detected only once. The top ten clonotypes cover about 40% of the sample.

Germline trimming amounts to 6 bases on V and 3 bases on J, with 11 as the count of junction bases outside the gene matches. The cysteine opens and the phenylalanine closes a CDR3 of 16 amino acids. Left in the record is the CDR3 DNA by itself, 48 bases read in frame from the first base. Via the germline V gene, CDR1 is MDHEN and CDR2 SYDVKM. This clonotype originated in a woman aged 40 to 50 with Graves' ophthalmopathy. The sequence joins TRBV28 to TRBJ1-5; TRBD1 lines up with 7 middle nucleotides. The source material was blood. The CDR3 reads as follows: CASRPTGTAINQPQHF. The DNA reads TGTGCCAGCAGACCGACCGGGACAGCAATCAATCAGCCCCAGCATTTT.